This T cell receptor beta chain is from a study of T-cell reconstitution after alpha-beta-depleted transplantation in children. Of note for this clonotype: Its antigen is not identified. A much larger clone lies one base from this, so it may be a read error.

General observations from the study: Day-60 TCRbeta diversity that was high in some patients was derived from surviving recipient T cells and thymic progenitors. Alpha-beta T cells about two months after transplant reportedly derived from several hundred expanded graft clones.

Molecular barcoding with unique molecular identifiers was used for the TCRbeta library. TCRdb reprocessed the PCR reads with MiXCR, giving one entry per CDR3 protein. The profile shows over 200,000 distinct CDR3 sequences, about a tenth of them singletons. Sequencing used PBMCs, obtained before TCRalphabeta/CD19-depleted stem cell transplant. The sequence came from a child in the first two years of life with acute myeloid leukemia, due to receive a stem cell transplant.

CDR3 nucleotides: TGCAGTGCTAGAGATTTGAGTGAGCAGTCCTTC. It is translated as CSARDLSEQSF. J is TRBJ2-1 and V is TRBV20-1; no clear D. This CDR3 comprises 11 residues. Germline V gives CDR1 DFQATT, CDR2 SNEGSKA (reference sequence).